The clone carrying this TCR beta chain was found once. Antigen specificity is unknown. The sample comes from a study of OX40 agonist ivuxolimab in advanced cancers. Background on the study: Participants averaged about 60 years of age (range about 23 to 80) and were over 75% male.

If patients had autoimmune disease history or systemic immunosuppression, they were excluded. Libraries were prepared by immunoSEQ multiplex PCR; TCRdb keeps only in-frame clonotypes and omits some of them. The repertoire has approximately 49,000 clones, about 85% of them found once; the top ten carry roughly a tenth. Study conclusions and caveats: Some nonresponders additionally presented with little normalized T-cell clonal expansion. Among T cells, CD8+ cells averaged more expanded clones than CD4+ cells.

The sequence was obtained from an adult with an advanced solid tumor such as melanoma, head and neck, liver or kidney cancer. This sample comprised CD4+ or CD8+ T cells sorted from blood, obtained in a trial of the OX40 agonist ivuxolimab.

CDR3 DNA: TGTGCCAGCAGTTCCATGGGGGGAGGCTACACCTTC. Translated, it gives CASSSMGGGYTF. The chain combines TRBV28 with TRBJ1-2; perhaps TRBD1 as D (5 bases). The CDR3 consists of 12 residues. Per germline, CDR1 MDHEN and CDR2 SYDVKM. Trimming left V 4 bases short and J 8 bases short, with 11 bases between.